A single sample gave rise to the 22 T cell receptor beta chains below, sequenced in a study of CD8+ T cells in alopecia areata. The sample's treatment: oral pan-JAK inhibitor, 5-10 mg twice daily. Once RNA had been extracted, it was reverse transcribed into cDNA to act as the sequencing template. Sequencing used immunoSEQ multiplex PCR; TCRdb keeps in-frame clones, though not all of them. The repertoire holds around 100,000 clones, 44% seen once, with 15% to 20% in the top ten. Sample: CD8+ T cells sorted from blood, taken at week 24, from a patient treated with tofacitinib. The receptors here all came from a human donor with alopecia areata.

This clone appeared a few times. The rearrangement joins TRBV6-5 to TRBJ2-5, with D unclear. The CDR3 consists of 14 residues. Trimming took off 5 bases at V and 2 bases at J, with 12 bases between the two ends. Germline CDR1 MNHEY, CDR2 SVGAGI. CDR3 region: CASSPRAEQETQYF. Written as DNA, the CDR3 is TGTGCCAGCAGTCCAAGGGCAGAACAAGAGACCCAGTACTTC.

The chain carries TRBV30 and TRBJ2-7, with D possibly being TRBD2 (5 bases). CDR1 is GTSNPN and CDR2 is SVGIG in the germline V gene (reference sequence). This CDR3 is built from 14 residues. Trimming shortened V by 7 bases and J by 4 bases, and 20 bases separated the two germline ends. CDR3 nucleotide sequence: TGTGCCTCCCCTACCCCCCTGTCGGGGTACGAGCAGTACTTC. It codes for CASPTPLSGYEQYF.

This sequence joins TRBV7-9 and TRBJ2-1, with a weak D call TRBD1 (5 bases). This CDR3 is 14 amino acids long. Germline assignment: CDR1 SEHNR and CDR2 FQNEAQ (reference sequence). Trimming removed 8 bases at V and 5 bases at J, with 16 bases between. The CDR3 nucleotides read TGTGCCAGCGACCAACAGGAGAGTAACAATGAGCAGTTCTTC. Amino acid sequence: CASDQQESNNEQFF.

The chain uses TRBV19 and TRBJ1-5; 9 positions agree with TRBD1. CDR3 length equals 15 residues. J was trimmed by 5 bases and V by 2 bases; bases with no gene match: 4. The germline V gene has CDR1 LNHDA and CDR2 SQIVND (reference sequence). The CDR3 DNA reads TGTGCCAGTAGTATAACGGACAGGGGCGATCAGCCCCAGCATTTT. Translation gives CASSITDRGDQPQHF. Full variable domain (remainder filled in from reference TRBV19 and TRBJ1-5): DGGITQSPKYLFRKEGQNVTLSCEQNLNHDAMYWYRQDPGQGLRLIYYSQIVNDFQKGDIAEGYSVSREKKESFPLTVTSAQKNPTAFYLCASSITDRGDQPQHFGDGTRLSIL.

V is TRBV27 and J is TRBJ2-4; TRBD1 matches at 9 bases. The germline V gene encodes CDR1 MNHEY and CDR2 SMNVEV (reference sequence). The CDR3 is 15 residues long. V lost 0 bases to trimming and J lost 7 bases; unmatched junction nucleotides: 4. This CDR3 reads CASSLSGTGRNIQYF. The CDR3, as DNA: TGTGCCAGCAGTTTATCCGGGACAGGGAGGAACATTCAGTACTTC.

This clone has more than one count but fewer than ten. The J gene is TRBJ2-7, the V gene TRBV28; TRBD2 agrees at 12 bases. The CDR3 is 17 amino acids. The V and J ends lost 1 base and 4 bases, in that order; junction bases with no gene match: 8. Germline assignment: CDR1 MDHEN and CDR2 SYDVKM. The CDR3 DNA sequence: TGTGCCAGCAGTTTATCCCCCTTCACTAGCGGGAGGTACGAGCAGTACTTC. Translation: CASSLSPFTSGRYEQYF.

The rearrangement links TRBV6-1 to TRBJ2-1, with 12 bases that match TRBD2. The ends lost 2 bases at V and 8 bases at J; junction bases unmatched: 7. The CDR3 covers 16 residues. Germline CDR1 is MNHNS and CDR2 is SASEGT. The CDR3: CASSERASGRAYEQFF. The CDR3 DNA follows: TGTGCCAGCAGTGAAAGGGCTAGCGGGAGGGCTTATGAGCAGTTCTTC.

The rearrangement uses TRBV5-4 and TRBJ1-1; D unresolved. This CDR3 spans 14 amino acids. CDR1 and CDR2 (germline): SGHNT, YYREEE (reference sequence). Trimming stripped 0 bases from V and 3 bases from J, with 9 bases between. The CDR3 region is CASSLGTVYTEAFF. CDR3 nucleotide sequence: TGTGCCAGCAGCTTGGGGACGGTGTACACTGAAGCTTTCTTT.

The rearrangement uses TRBV7-9 and TRBJ2-7; possibly TRBD1 for D (6 bases). The germline V gene encodes CDR1 SEHNR and CDR2 FQNEAQ (reference sequence). V lost 5 bases and J 3 bases, leaving 20 bases between the germline ends. This CDR3 has 16 residues. Here the CDR3 reads CASSGDTTGHFYEQYF. The CDR3 nucleotides read TGTGCCAGCAGCGGGGATACGACGGGACACTTCTACGAGCAGTACTTC.

The chain recombines TRBV5-1 with TRBJ1-1; unclear D gene. Trimming pared 3 bases from V and 1 base from J, leaving 4 bases between. There are 12 residues in the CDR3. Germline loops: CDR1 SGHRS, CDR2 YFSETQ. The CDR3 spells CASSWGNTEAFF. The CDR3 DNA is TGCGCCAGCAGCTGGGGGAACACTGAAGCTTTCTTT.

V and J are TRBV19 and TRBJ2-1; D remains ambiguous. The germline V and J ends were trimmed by 5 bases and 5 bases, with 7 bases remaining between them. This CDR3 region has 12 residues. Germline values: CDR1 LNHDA, CDR2 SQIVND (reference sequence). CDR3 DNA sequence: TGTGCCAGTAGTTACAGAGACAATGAGCAGTTCTTC. Amino acids: CASSYRDNEQFF.

Concerning this clone: At the DNA level, this CDR3 is encoded by other sequences in the same sample as well. The chain couples TRBV11-2 to TRBJ2-2; unclear D gene. CDR1 SGHAT and CDR2 FQNNGV come from the germline V gene. V was clipped by 5 bases and J by 4 bases, with 5 bases between them. This CDR3 is built from 12 residues. CDR3 amino acids: CASSPGTGELFF. The CDR3 DNA follows: TGTGCCAGCAGCCCCGGCACCGGGGAGCTGTTTTTT. Variable domain in full (rest from reference TRBV11-2 and TRBJ2-2): EAGVAQSPRYKIIEKRQSVAFWCNPISGHATLYWYQQILGQGPKLLIQFQNNGVVDDSQLPKDRFSAERLKGVDSTLKIQPAKLEDSAVYLCASSPGTGELFFGEGSRLTVL.

The chain joins TRBV29-1 to TRBJ1-3; the D is unclear. Per the germline V gene, CDR1 is SQVTM and CDR2 is ANQGSEA. Between the trimmed V and J ends, which lost 3 bases and 4 bases, there was a span of 4 bases. The CDR3 loop spans 11 amino acids. The CDR3 DNA sequence: TGCAGCGTTGACAGGGGAAACACCATATATTTT. As protein: CSVDRGNTIYF. The whole variable domain, remainder taken from reference TRBV29-1 and TRBJ1-3, is SAVISQKPSRDICQRGTSLTIQCQVDSQVTMMFWYRQQPGQSLTLIATANQGSEATYESGFVIDKFPISRPNLTFSTLTVSNMSPEDSSIYLCSVDRGNTIYFGEGSWLTVV.

This clone appeared a few times. The chain joins TRBV29-1 to TRBJ1-1, with D possibly TRBD1 on 5 matching bases. The CDR3 covers 11 residues. V lost 6 bases, J lost 6 bases, and 11 bases lay in between. Germline V gene sequence: CDR1 SQVTM, CDR2 ANQGSEA. CDR3 in amino acids: CSVRMGPEAFF. DNA for the CDR3: TGCAGCGTCCGAATGGGGCCTGAAGCTTTCTTT.

The chain uses TRBV7-9 and TRBJ2-7, with D tentatively TRBD1 or TRBD2 (6 bases each). Germline values: CDR1 SEHNR, CDR2 FQNEAQ (reference sequence). V was clipped by 5 bases and J by 3 bases, with 20 bases between them. The CDR3 has 16 residues. The CDR3 region has the DNA TGTGCCAGCAGCCCACCAGGGGCGGAGGGTAACTACGAGCAGTACTTC. This encodes CASSPPGAEGNYEQYF.

The chain combines TRBV7-2 with TRBJ2-1; the D gene is possibly TRBD2 (6 bases). V was shortened by 5 bases and J by 3 bases, with 8 bases between the two germline ends. From germline, CDR1 is SGHTA and CDR2 FQGNSA. The CDR3 spans 13 residues. Here the CDR3 DNA reads TGTGCCAGCAGCGCGGGACTCTACAATGAGCAGTTCTTC. It is translated as CASSAGLYNEQFF. Full variable domain (outside the CDR3, taken from reference TRBV7-2 and TRBJ2-1): GAGVSQSPSNKVTEKGKDVELRCDPISGHTALYWYRQSLGQGLEFLIYFQGNSAPDKSGLPSDRFSAERTGGSVSTLTIQRTQQEDSAVYLCASSAGLYNEQFFGPGTRLTVL.

The chain links TRBV5-1 to TRBJ2-3, with 9 bases that match TRBD1. V lost 4 bases to trimming and J lost 1 base; unmatched junction nucleotides: 4. Germline CDR1 and CDR2: SGHRS and YFSETQ. The CDR3 contains 15 residues. CDR3 in DNA: TGCGCCAGCAGCGGATGGACAGGGGGCACAGATACGCAGTATTTT. Protein: CASSGWTGGTDTQYF.

The chain joins TRBV4-1 to TRBJ2-1; 14 nucleotides line up with TRBD2. The CDR3 contains 18 residues. Germline V CDR1 and CDR2: MGHRA, YSYEKL. The V gene end was trimmed by 1 base and the J gene end by 8 bases; junction bases not matched to a gene: 10. The CDR3 is CASSQGSRRLAGGYEQFF. The DNA for the CDR3 is TGCGCCAGCAGCCAAGGATCTCGTAGACTAGCGGGAGGGTATGAGCAGTTCTTC.

In this sample, this clone turned up once. The CDR3, as DNA: TGTGCCAGCAACCCAAGCGCCCAACTAGCGGCTTCCTACAATGAGCAGTTCTTC. As protein: CASNPSAQLAASYNEQFF. This chain joins TRBV4-2 and TRBJ2-1; the match to TRBD2 covers 8 bases. This CDR3 is built from 18 residues. Trimming took 7 bases from V and 1 from J; bases not matched to a gene: 15. Germline V gene data show CDR1 as LGHNA and CDR2 as YNFKEQ.

This clone was observed a handful of times. This rearrangement joins TRBV7-9 to TRBJ1-1; no firm D call. V lost 5 bases and J 7 bases, leaving 14 bases between the germline ends. Looked up from germline, CDR1 is SEHNR and CDR2 is FQNEAQ (reference sequence). This CDR3 region has 13 residues. The CDR3 sequence is CASSPGREIEAFF. The CDR3, as DNA: TGTGCCAGCAGCCCCGGACGGGAGATTGAAGCTTTCTTT.

This sequence joins TRBV6-1 and TRBJ2-5; D possibly matches TRBD1 or TRBD2 (5 bases each). The V end lost 5 bases, the J end lost 4 bases, and 14 bases lay between the germline ends. This CDR3 is 14 amino acids long. CDR1 MNHNS and CDR2 SASEGT come from the germline V gene. The CDR3 bases are TGTGCCAGCAGTAAAGGGACGGGAATAGAGACCCAGTACTTC. It encodes CASSKGTGIETQYF.

The chain combines TRBV5-1 with TRBJ2-7, with 8 bases identical to TRBD2. The V segment lost 4 bases and the J segment 4 bases; nucleotides outside the gene matches: 7. The CDR3 is 14 amino acids. Germline CDR1 and CDR2: SGHRS and YFSETQ. CDR3 nucleotide sequence: TGCGCCAGCAGCAGCACGGGAGGGCCGTACGAGCAGTACTTC. This translates into CASSSTGGPYEQYF.